This TCR beta chain was retrieved from a study of blood T cell repertoires in COVID-19. Across the whole study: COVID-19 samples from acute and convalescent phases originated in the United States, Italy and Spain. The cDNA or gDNA used as material had been derived from T cells, B-cell-depleted T cells, or PBMCs.

The Seattle site enrolled patients during active infection and followed them longitudinally. Germline lookup yields CDR1 SGHTA and CDR2 FQGNSA. This CDR3 comprises 16 residues. V gave up 3 bases and J gave up 5 bases, with 19 bases separating them. Sequenced by immunoSEQ multiplex PCR; TCRdb stores in-frame clones only, minus some. Among over 150,000 clones, about 87% were seen once, and the ten largest hold about 0.6%. V gene TRBV7-2 combines with J gene TRBJ1-1; D perhaps matches TRBD1 (5 bases). Material for sequencing was peripheral blood. The sequence was collected from a man in his 60s with COVID-19, enrolled during active disease. DNA of the CDR3: TGTGCCAGCAGCTTGGTGACAAAAGGGGAGGGAACTGAAGCTTTCTTT. Its protein is CASSLVTKGEGTEAFF.